These 31 T cell receptor beta chains were all obtained from the same sample, sequenced in a study of T cell repertoires in cytomegalovirus infection. No antigen is known for these receptors. Via MiXCR, TCRdb re-called the reads, giving one row per CDR3 protein. The sample includes tens of thousands of distinct CDR3 sequences, 20% seen only once; the top ten take roughly 73%. The starting material was CD8+ T cells from cultured PBMCs, obtained from culture after CMV antigen stimulation. These receptors all stem from a human donor in good health (CMV status not recorded). Some clones in this sample may be carry-over from other donors' samples.

A few counts support this clonotype. The chain links TRBV9 to TRBJ2-3; D is unclear. CDR3 length: 17 residues. The ends were cut back, 3 bases at V and 1 base at J, with 18 bases in the middle. The germline CDR1 and CDR2 sequences are SGDLS and YYNGEE. The CDR3 protein is CASSGAPPGGGTDTQYF. The DNA for the CDR3 is TGTGCCAGCAGCGGAGCCCCGCCTGGCGGTGGCACAGATACGCAGTATTTT.

To note about this clonotype: A read error may produce the germline difference seen at one junction end. The rearrangement links TRBV4-1 to TRBJ1-1; D gene ambiguous. The CDR3 loop spans 15 amino acids. Germline V gives CDR1 MGHRA, CDR2 YSYEKL. The chain's CDR3 is CASSQESLGNTEAFF. In DNA, the CDR3 is TGTGCCAGCAGCCAAGAAAGCTTGGGGAACACTGAAGCTTTCTTT.

The chain has TRBV7-2 and TRBJ2-2; D tentatively fits TRBD1 or TRBD2 (5 bases each). CDR1 is SGHTA and CDR2 is FQGNSA in the germline V gene. CDR3 length: 16 amino acids. The V end lost 4 bases, the J end lost 15 bases, and 27 bases lay between the germline ends. Written as DNA, the CDR3 is TGTGCCAGCAGCTCTCCTCGCGTTCCGGGACGGGTTAAGGTGTTTTTT. Its protein product is CASSSPRVPGRVKVFF.

This clonotype was observed a handful of times. This chain links TRBV7-3 with TRBJ1-1, with D perhaps TRBD1 (5 bases). The CDR3 has 13 amino acids. Germline CDR1 SGHTA, CDR2 FQGTGA. The germline V and J ends were trimmed by 0 bases and 4 bases, with 6 bases remaining between them. The DNA for the CDR3 is TGTGCCAGCAGCTTAACCAGGGCCACTGAAGCTTTCTTT. Translating gives CASSLTRATEAFF. Variable domain in full (rest from reference TRBV7-3 and TRBJ1-1): GAGVSQTPSNKVTEKGKYVELRCDPISGHTALYWYRQSLGQGPEFLIYFQGTGAADDSGLPNDRFFAVRPEGSVSTLKIQRTERGDSAVYLCASSLTRATEAFFGQGTRLTVV.

The gene calls are TRBV7-9 and TRBJ2-5, with D perhaps matching TRBD1 (5 bases). V lost 5 bases and J lost 2, with 12 bases in between. CDR1 is SEHNR and CDR2 is FQNEAQ in the germline V gene (reference sequence). This CDR3 spans 14 amino acids. The CDR3 DNA is TGTGCCAGCAGCCAGGGCCAGAGACAAGAGACCCAGTACTTC. It is translated as CASSQGQRQETQYF.

In this sample, this clonotype turned up a few times. The chain employs TRBV27 and TRBJ1-5; TRBD1 aligns across 8 bases. V lost 6 bases to trimming and J lost 1 base; unmatched junction nucleotides: 5. CDR3 length equals 15 residues. Looked up from germline, CDR1 is MNHEY and CDR2 is SMNVEV (reference sequence). CDR3 in DNA: TGTGCCAGCAGAAAGGACAGGGTAAGCAATCAGCCCCAGCATTTT. The encoded protein is CASRKDRVSNQPQHF.

The sample holds a few counts of this clonotype. The J gene is TRBJ1-5, the V gene TRBV6-2 or TRBV6-3, with D tentatively TRBD1 (6 bases). From germline, CDR1 is MNHEY and CDR2 SVGEGT. Trimming removed 6 bases from V and 2 bases from J, with 14 bases in between. This CDR3 has 15 residues. The CDR3, as DNA: TGTGCCAGCAGCTACCTCAGGGGTGGCAATCAGCCCCAGCATTTT. This translates into CASSYLRGGNQPQHF.

The genes are TRBV6-2 or TRBV6-3 and TRBJ2-1; the D gene could be TRBD1 or TRBD2 (6 bases each). V gave up 2 bases and J gave up 3 bases, with 14 bases separating them. This CDR3 is built from 16 residues. The germline CDR1 and CDR2 sequences are MNHEY and SVGEGT. The CDR3 region has the DNA TGTGCCAGCAGTTACCTAGGAGGGGGGCTCTACAATGAGCAGTTCTTC. This encodes CASSYLGGGLYNEQFF.

This clonotype was recorded many times. The V call is TRBV7-2, the J call TRBJ1-5, with 12 bases identical to TRBD1. This CDR3 spans 17 amino acids. Germline values: CDR1 SGHTA, CDR2 FQGNSA. V was clipped by 5 bases and J by 2 bases; unmatched bases: 7. In DNA form, the CDR3 reads TGTGCCAGCAGCCGCAAGGGGACAGGGGGCGGCAATCAGCCCCAGCATTTT. This sequence encodes CASSRKGTGGGNQPQHF.

This clonotype was recorded at least ten times. This chain uses TRBV7-9 with TRBJ1-1; D ambiguous. V gave up 6 bases and J gave up 6 bases, with 17 bases separating them. CDR1 and CDR2 from the germline V gene are SEHNR and FQNEAQ (reference sequence). The CDR3 runs to 14 residues. CDR3 sequence: CASREGGLSAEAFF. The DNA of the CDR3 is TGTGCCAGCAGGGAGGGAGGCCTTTCGGCTGAAGCTTTCTTT.

This clonotype was recorded a few times. The junction differs from germline at one of its ends, possibly a read error. The rearrangement links TRBV7-9 to TRBJ2-7; D might be TRBD2 (5 bases). Germline V CDR1 and CDR2: SEHNR, FQNEAQ (reference sequence). This CDR3 is 14 amino acids long. The CDR3 sequence: CASSLIASSHEQYF. The DNA of the CDR3 is TGTGCCAGCAGCTTAATCGCTAGCTCCCACGAGCAGTACTTC.

The chain has TRBV12-3 or TRBV12-4 and TRBJ1-6; D remains ambiguous. V was trimmed by 1 base and J by 7 bases, leaving 11 bases between them. The CDR3 covers 15 residues. CDR3 DNA sequence: TGTGCCAGCAGTTTAGGCGGGCCGAGCAATTCACCCCTCCACTTT. Amino acids: CASSLGGPSNSPLHF.

The CDR3 nucleotides are TGTGCCACCGGCGGGGGCGTCACAGATACGCAGTATTTT. Translation: CATGGGVTDTQYF. This rearrangement joins TRBV7-2 to TRBJ2-3; weak D call: TRBD2 (7 bases). The CDR3 contains 13 residues. V gave up 10 bases and J gave up 2 bases, with 13 bases separating them. Germline V gives CDR1 SGHTA, CDR2 FQGNSA. Together with reference TRBV7-2 and TRBJ2-3, the CDR3 gives the full variable domain: GAGVSQSPSNKVTEKGKDVELRCDPISGHTALYWYRQSLGQGLEFLIYFQGNSAPDKSGLPSDRFSAERTGGSVSTLTIQRTQQEDSAVYLCATGGGVTDTQYFGPGTRLTVL.

This clonotype has ten or more counts. The gene calls are TRBV7-2 and TRBJ2-2; D is possibly TRBD1 or TRBD2 (5 bases each). V was pared by 2 bases and J by 2 bases, with 12 bases between. Germline V gene sequence: CDR1 SGHTA, CDR2 FQGNSA. The CDR3 is 16 residues long. The CDR3 is CASSLLPGRNTGELFF. The CDR3 bases are TGTGCCAGCAGCTTACTTCCGGGACGTAACACCGGGGAGCTGTTTTTT.

This clonotype was counted only a few times. The chain combines TRBV7-2 with TRBJ1-4; D is ambiguous. Germline CDR1 is SGHTA and CDR2 is FQGNSA. V shed 1 base and J shed 1 base, with 7 bases lying between them. This CDR3 region has 15 residues. The CDR3 sequence: CASSLGLETNEKLFF. CDR3 DNA sequence: TGTGCCAGCAGCTTAGGTCTGGAAACTAATGAAAAACTGTTTTTT.

This clonotype was seen more than once but under ten times. V usage is TRBV11-2 and J usage is TRBJ2-5; 7 bases agree with TRBD1. With V trimmed by 5 bases and J by 4 bases, 7 bases remained unmatched. The V gene's germline CDR1 is SGHAT and CDR2 FQNNGV. There are 14 residues in the CDR3. As DNA, the CDR3 is TGTGCCAGCAGCCTCTCGACAGGGCCAGAGACCCAGTACTTC. Amino acid sequence: CASSLSTGPETQYF.

CDR3 sequence: CASSRGPNQPQHF. The CDR3 coding sequence is TGTGCCAGCAGCCGGGGGCCCAATCAGCCCCAGCATTTT. J is TRBJ1-5 and V is TRBV27; perhaps TRBD1 as D (6 bases). The CDR3 totals 13 residues. CDR1 and CDR2 from the germline V gene are MNHEY and SMNVEV (reference sequence). V shed 6 bases and J shed 3 bases, with 9 bases lying between them.

The chain uses TRBV7-8 and TRBJ2-5; 8 bases are shared with TRBD2. The CDR3 runs to 16 residues. CDR1 and CDR2 (germline): SGHVS, FQNEAQ. V dropped 5 bases and J dropped 3; count of bases not matched to a gene: 11. The CDR3 spells CASSPAIGGGEETQYF. CDR3 nucleotide sequence: TGTGCCAGCAGCCCGGCGATCGGGGGGGGAGAAGAGACCCAGTACTTC.

The chain joins TRBV7-2 to TRBJ2-1, with 10 bases aligning to TRBD1. The CDR3 runs 16 residues. J gave up 3 bases and V 5 bases, and 7 bases lay outside the gene matches. Per germline, CDR1 SGHTA and CDR2 FQGNSA. The CDR3 protein is CASSTGQGVVYNEQFF. Written as DNA, the CDR3 is TGTGCCAGCAGCACCGGACAGGGGGTAGTCTACAATGAGCAGTTCTTC.

Comments on this clonotype: One end of the junction varies from germline; a read error may be responsible. The rearrangement links TRBV28 to TRBJ2-7; D call uncertain. This CDR3 comprises 14 residues. The germline gives CDR1 MDHEN, CDR2 SYDVKM. The CDR3 reads CASRRSALWGEQYF. CDR3 nucleotide sequence: TGTGCAAGCAGGCGATCAGCGTTGTGGGGCGAGCAGTACTTC.

This clonotype came up a few times. The chain recombines TRBV7-8 with TRBJ1-5; D unclear. This CDR3 has 14 residues. Germline CDR1 reads SGHVS; CDR2 reads FQNEAQ. V was pared by 8 bases and J by 0 bases, with 11 bases between. Written as DNA, the CDR3 is TGTGCCAGCGGGTTCGGCACTAGCAATCAGCCCCAGCATTTT. As protein: CASGFGTSNQPQHF.

This clonotype was observed at least ten times. This chain uses TRBV7-2 with TRBJ2-1, with 7 positions matching TRBD2. After removal of 5 bases from V and 0 bases from J, the junction contained 7 bases not matched to a gene. CDR3 length equals 16 residues. The germline CDR1 and CDR2 sequences are SGHTA and FQGNSA. CDR3 DNA sequence: TGTGCCAGCAGCCCATTCGGGAGGAGCTCCTACAATGAGCAGTTCTTC. Translating gives CASSPFGRSSYNEQFF.

The V gene is TRBV7-8, the J gene TRBJ1-2; TRBD1 matches 7 bases. In germline, CDR1 is SGHVS, CDR2 FQNEAQ. J was trimmed by 2 bases and V by 1 base; bases with no gene match: 4. The CDR3 is 15 residues long. CDR3 loop: CASSLGGRGNYGYTF. CDR3 in DNA: TGTGCCAGCAGCTTAGGTGGCAGGGGGAACTATGGCTACACCTTC.

The DNA of the CDR3 is TGTGCCAGCAGTGACAGGGGGGGTGGAAACACCATATATTTT. This translates into CASSDRGGGNTIYF. This chain joins TRBV12-3 or TRBV12-4 and TRBJ1-3, with TRBD1 matching over 9 bases. The CDR3 covers 14 residues. Trimming removed 5 bases from V and 3 bases from J; junction bases left unmatched: 2.

This clonotype was found many times. This chain joins TRBV20-1 and TRBJ2-1; 7 bases match TRBD1. The germline V gene encodes CDR1 DFQATT and CDR2 SNEGSKA (reference sequence). The junction had 8 bases not matched to a gene; V was cut back by 3 bases and J by 3 bases. The CDR3 covers 15 residues. CDR3: CSARGDRALYNEQFF. CDR3 nucleotides: TGCAGTGCTAGGGGAGACAGGGCCCTCTACAATGAGCAGTTCTTC.

The chain combines TRBV9 with TRBJ1-1; 10 nucleotides line up with TRBD1. V lost 3 bases and J lost 3; bases outside the gene matches: 5. The CDR3 contains 15 residues. Germline CDR1 and CDR2: SGDLS and YYNGEE. The DNA of the CDR3 is TGTGCCAGCAGCGCGACAGGGGGCGAGTACACTGAAGCTTTCTTT. As protein: CASSATGGEYTEAFF.

This clonotype came up a few times. V gene TRBV7-9 combines with J gene TRBJ2-1, with D unclear. Germline lookup yields CDR1 SEHNR and CDR2 FQNEAQ (reference sequence). The CDR3 runs 18 residues. CDR3 residues: CDTRTTAGPSGAYNEQFF. CDR3 coding DNA: TGTGACACACGTACGACTGCCGGGCCCAGTGGCGCCTACAATGAGCAGTTCTTC.

The CDR3 here is CASSQGHEQFF. The CDR3 DNA follows: TGTGCCAGCAGCCAAGGGCATGAGCAGTTCTTC. The V call is TRBV14, the J call TRBJ2-1; D remains unclear. Trimming took 1 base from V and 8 from J, leaving 3 bases between them. CDR1 and CDR2 (germline): SGHDN, FVKESK. The CDR3 extends over 11 amino acids.

The chain carries TRBV7-9 and TRBJ2-7; 9 nucleotides line up with TRBD1. Germline lookup yields CDR1 SEHNR and CDR2 FQNEAQ (reference sequence). V shed 5 bases, J shed 5 bases, and the junction held 7 bases outside the gene matches. This CDR3 is 14 amino acids long. The CDR3 nucleotides read TGTGCCAGCAGCCACCGGGACAGGGCGGACGAGCAGTACTTC. Translating gives CASSHRDRADEQYF.

The chain combines TRBV11-2 with TRBJ1-3, with no clear D. The CDR3 has 15 amino acids. Germline CDR1 reads SGHAT; CDR2 reads FQNNGV. V gave up 0 bases and J gave up 3 bases, with 9 bases separating them. CDR3 nucleotides: TGTGCCAGCAGCTTAGATCGAGAGGATGGAAACACCATATATTTT. Its translation is CASSLDREDGNTIYF.

In its sample, this clonotype was seen a few times. J is TRBJ1-5 and V is TRBV19; D gene ambiguous. CDR1 LNHDA and CDR2 SQIVND come from the germline V gene (reference sequence). V was cut by 9 bases and J by 9 bases, with 6 bases left in between. The CDR3 consists of 9 residues. The CDR3 spells CASGRPQHF. CDR3 coding DNA: TGTGCCAGCGGGAGGCCCCAGCATTTT.